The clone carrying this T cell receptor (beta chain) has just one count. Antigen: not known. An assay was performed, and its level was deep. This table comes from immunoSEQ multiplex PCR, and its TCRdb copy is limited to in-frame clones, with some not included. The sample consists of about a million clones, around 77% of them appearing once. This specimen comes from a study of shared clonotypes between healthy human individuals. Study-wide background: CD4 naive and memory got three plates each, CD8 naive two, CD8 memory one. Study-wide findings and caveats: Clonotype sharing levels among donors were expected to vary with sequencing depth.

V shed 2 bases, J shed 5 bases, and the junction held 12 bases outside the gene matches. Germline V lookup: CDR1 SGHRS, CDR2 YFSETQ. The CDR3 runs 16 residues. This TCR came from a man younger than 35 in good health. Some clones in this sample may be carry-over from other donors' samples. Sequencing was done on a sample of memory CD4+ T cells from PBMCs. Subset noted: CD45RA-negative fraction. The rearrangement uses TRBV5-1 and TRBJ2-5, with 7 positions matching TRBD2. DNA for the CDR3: TGCGCCAGCAGCTTCGTTCGGGCGGGAGAAGGGGAGACCCAGTACTTC. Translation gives CASSFVRAGEGETQYF.